The rows below give T cell receptor beta chains drawn from one sample of a study of OX40 agonist ivuxolimab in advanced cancers. Clones were sequenced by immunoSEQ multiplex PCR, and TCRdb holds only the in-frame ones, with some missing. The sample has around 50,000 clones, about 90% seen once; the top ten hold roughly 3%. Specimen: CD4+ or CD8+ T cells sorted from blood, collected in a trial of the OX40 agonist ivuxolimab. The receptors were gathered from an adult with an advanced solid tumor such as melanoma, head and neck, liver or kidney cancer. The CDR3 runs from the conserved cysteine through the conserved F or W. The listing skips clone size in some rows; elsewhere it reads once, few, many or a size class.

v_gene,abundance,CDR3aa
TRBV7-8,NA,CASSPRLAVETQYF
TRBV11-2,once,CASSLGHNAGQPQHF
TRBV6-5,NA,CASRPGLANTDTQYF
TRBV5-8,once,CASSLAVTPAVGKLFF
TRBV7-2,NA,CASRLTGTSAVNEQFF
TRBV25-1,once,CASDGTGGRNQPQHF
TRBV7-2,NA,CASSPIALSGYTF
TRBV28,NA,CASVAGGLYEQYF
TRBV11-3,NA,CASSLGGAGNYEQFF
TRBV4-2,once,CASSQGVETQYF
TRBV4-1,NA,CASSQRGGGSGQETQYF
TRBV11-3,NA,CASSSGQGAFYNEQFF
TRBV11-2,once,CASSLPFRTSKNIQYF
TRBV28,NA,CASTPLSGDSSLRYGELFF
TRBV7-9,NA,CASSSADGFGGYTF
TRBV2,NA,CASSGPGQGASEQYF
TRBV28,NA,CASSSGRWNTGELFF
TRBV2,NA,CASSYTGQDYGELFF
TRBV25-1,NA,CASSPGALNTEAFF
TRBV30,NA,CAWSGRDRSKNIQYF
TRBV19,NA,CASSGTSGSGETQYF
TRBV15,NA,CATSRDLRQGFDEQFF
TRBV7-3,NA,CASSWTSGNYNEQFF
TRBV30,NA,CAWSALGFDTQYF
TRBV9,NA,CASSVRAFSGNTIYF
TRBV6-6,NA,CASSRVGSNQPQHF
TRBV18,few,CASSPEEGNTEAFF
TRBV2,once,CASRTGTGGYEQYF
TRBV6-5,NA,CASSYSRGETQYF
TRBV11-2,NA,CASSLDTYSYEQYF